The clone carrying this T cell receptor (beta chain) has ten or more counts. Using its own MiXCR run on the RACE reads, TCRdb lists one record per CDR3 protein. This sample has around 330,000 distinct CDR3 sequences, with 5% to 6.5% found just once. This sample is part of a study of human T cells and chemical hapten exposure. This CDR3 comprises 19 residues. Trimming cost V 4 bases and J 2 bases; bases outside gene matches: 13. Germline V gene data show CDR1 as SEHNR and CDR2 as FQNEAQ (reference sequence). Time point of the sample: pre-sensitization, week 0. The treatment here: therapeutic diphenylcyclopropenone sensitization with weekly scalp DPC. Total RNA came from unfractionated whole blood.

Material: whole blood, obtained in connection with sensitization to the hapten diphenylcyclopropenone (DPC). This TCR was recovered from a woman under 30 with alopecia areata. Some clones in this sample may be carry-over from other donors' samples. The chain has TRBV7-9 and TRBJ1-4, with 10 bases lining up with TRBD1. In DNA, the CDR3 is TGTGCCAGCAGCTCCCGGGACAGGGGAATCAGAGGCACTAATGAAAAACTGTTTTTT. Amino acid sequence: CASSSRDRGIRGTNEKLFF.